This T cell receptor (beta chain) emerged from a study of T-cell memory formation after mild COVID-19. Study background: Most TCR clusters belonged to a single donor. The study's findings and limits: Of the contracting clones, CD4+ ones lay mainly in CM and EM, and CD8+ ones in EMRA.

TCRdb called the 5' RACE reads again in MiXCR, with one record for every CDR3 protein. The table has around 90,000 distinct CDR3 sequences, approximately 13% seen once. This clonotype has more than one count but fewer than ten. The antigen is not known. The CDR3 has 14 residues. The V and J ends lost 4 bases and 1 base respectively, with 11 bases between them. Germline-derived CDR1 and CDR2 are SGHRS and YFSETQ. The sample was PBMCs or a T cell subset sorted from them (not recorded which). J is TRBJ1-1 and V is TRBV5-1; D gene ambiguous. This sequence was found in an adult woman who had mild COVID-19 (a few samples of this study predate the infection). Cell type and time point are not known. The CDR3: CASSESNENTEAFF. CDR3 nucleotides: TGCGCCAGCAGCGAAAGTAACGAGAACACTGAAGCTTTCTTT.